These 4 T cell receptor beta chains were all obtained from the same sample, sequenced in a study of CD8 T cells in ankylosing spondylitis. Study findings and constraints: Ankylosing spondylitis blood appeared to carry a characteristic TCR beta motif of several highly homologous variants.

These receptors have no known antigen. MiXCR, run by TCRdb on the 5' RACE reads, gives a single entry per CDR3 protein. The sample comprises a few hundred thousand distinct CDR3 sequences, 8% of which are singletons, and 13% to 15% rests with the top ten. The sample consisted of blood, either unsorted or a sorted T cell fraction (not recorded which). The receptors stem from a male donor with ankylosing spondylitis.

This clonotype occurred a few times. The chain carries TRBV12-3 or TRBV12-4 and TRBJ2-3; unclear D gene. CDR3 length equals 13 residues. Trimming left V 6 bases short and J 2 bases short, with 9 bases between. The CDR3 spells CASRTGPTDTQYF. The CDR3 region has the DNA TGTGCCAGCAGAACCGGGCCCACAGATACGCAGTATTTT.

This rearrangement joins TRBV12-3 or TRBV12-4 to TRBJ1-6; no reliable D call. Trimming left V 4 bases short and J 9 bases short, with 10 bases between. The CDR3 consists of 13 residues. The CDR3 nucleotides read TGTGCCAGCAGTTCAACCAAAGGTTCACCCCTCCACTTT. Translating it yields CASSSTKGSPLHF.

This clonotype was found many times. The chain carries TRBV28 and TRBJ1-6; 7 bases map to TRBD1. From germline, CDR1 is MDHEN and CDR2 SYDVKM. V shed 6 bases, J shed 6 bases, and the junction held 5 bases outside the gene matches. This CDR3 region has 14 residues. The CDR3 nucleotides read TGTGCCAGCAGGACCACAGGGGCTAATTCACCCCTCCACTTT. This sequence encodes CASRTTGANSPLHF.

A few counts support this clonotype. This chain uses TRBV29-1 with TRBJ2-7; D unresolved. The CDR3 is 12 amino acids. The V gene's germline CDR1 is SQVTM and CDR2 ANQGSEA. The ends were cut back, 1 base at V and 2 bases at J, with 6 bases in the middle. The CDR3 protein is CSVEVYPYEQYF. The CDR3 nucleotides read TGCAGCGTTGAAGTCTACCCCTACGAGCAGTACTTC.